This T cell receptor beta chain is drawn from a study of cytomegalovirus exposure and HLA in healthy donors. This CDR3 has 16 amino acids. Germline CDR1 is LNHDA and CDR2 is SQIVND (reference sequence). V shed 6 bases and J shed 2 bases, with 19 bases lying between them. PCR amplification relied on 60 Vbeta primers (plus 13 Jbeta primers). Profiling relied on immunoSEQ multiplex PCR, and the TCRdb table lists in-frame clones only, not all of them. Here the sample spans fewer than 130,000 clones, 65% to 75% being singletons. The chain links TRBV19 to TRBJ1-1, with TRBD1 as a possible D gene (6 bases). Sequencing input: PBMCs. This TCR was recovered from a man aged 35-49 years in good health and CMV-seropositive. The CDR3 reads CASRVFGGQGNTEAFF. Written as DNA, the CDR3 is TGTGCCAGTAGAGTATTCGGGGGGCAAGGAAACACTGAAGCTTTCTTT.